The source of this T cell receptor beta chain is a study of blood T cell repertoires in COVID-19. Study summary: Nucleic acid was either cDNA or gDNA, and it came from T cells, B-cell-depleted T cells, or PBMCs.

Sequenced by immunoSEQ multiplex PCR; TCRdb stores in-frame clones only, minus some. Of more than 45,000 clones listed, around 84% are singletons. Germline V lookup: CDR1 SQVTM, CDR2 ANQGSEA. Trimming at V came to 6 bases and at J to 0 bases, leaving 9 bases not matched to a gene. There are 16 residues in the CDR3. Sequencing input: peripheral blood. V gene TRBV29-1 combines with J gene TRBJ2-1, with 9 bases matching TRBD1. The TCR sequence derives from a man between 65 and 85 years old with acute or convalescent COVID-19. CDR3 amino acids: CSVETGTGSSYNEQFF. The CDR3 nucleotides are TGCAGCGTCGAAACCGGGACAGGGAGCTCCTACAATGAGCAGTTCTTC.